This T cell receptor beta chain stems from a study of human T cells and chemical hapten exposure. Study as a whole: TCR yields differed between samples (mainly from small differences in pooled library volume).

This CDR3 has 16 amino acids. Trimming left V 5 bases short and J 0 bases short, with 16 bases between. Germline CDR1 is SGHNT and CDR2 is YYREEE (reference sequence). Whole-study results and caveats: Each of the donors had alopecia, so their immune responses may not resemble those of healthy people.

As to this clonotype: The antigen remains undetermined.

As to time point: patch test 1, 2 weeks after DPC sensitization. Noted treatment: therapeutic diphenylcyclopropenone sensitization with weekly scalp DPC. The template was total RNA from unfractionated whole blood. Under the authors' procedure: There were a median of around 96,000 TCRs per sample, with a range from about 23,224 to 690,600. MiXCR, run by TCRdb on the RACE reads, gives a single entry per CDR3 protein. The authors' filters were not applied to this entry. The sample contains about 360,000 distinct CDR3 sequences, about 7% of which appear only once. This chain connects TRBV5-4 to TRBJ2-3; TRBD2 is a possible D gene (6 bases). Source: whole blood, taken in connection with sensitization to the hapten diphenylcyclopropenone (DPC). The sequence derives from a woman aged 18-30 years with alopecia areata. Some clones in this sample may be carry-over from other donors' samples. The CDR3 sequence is CASRGGAHLSTDTQYF. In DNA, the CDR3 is TGTGCCAGCAGAGGCGGGGCCCACCTAAGCACAGATACGCAGTATTTT.